This is a list of T cell receptor beta chains from one sample in a study of T cell repertoires in cytomegalovirus infection. TCRdb passed the reads through MiXCR, listing each CDR3 protein once. The data contain about a million distinct CDR3 sequences, 25% to 40% of them singletons. No antigen has been assigned to these receptors. This sample comprised cultured CD8+ T cells from PBMCs, obtained from culture after CMV antigen stimulation. The origin of the receptors is a human donor in good health (CMV status not recorded). Some clones in this sample may be carry-over from other donors' samples. Each CDR3 is given with its conserved first and last residue. Fields, in order: V gene, CDR3 protein.

TRBV9 CASSVTTSGVTDTQYF
TRBV2 CASIGAPDTQYF
TRBV24-1 CATESHSYNEQFF
TRBV6-1 CASTRDWPPSTDTQYF
TRBV19 CASSPTISGRGGVNTEAFF
TRBV27 CASTLLGTDGPNTEAFF
TRBV27 CASSSNTRSGPFGAFF
TRBV7-8 CASSYPGLAGGPVRSYNEQFF
TRBV5-3 CASSHGGGYEQYF
TRBV15 CATSRVRTGGNEQFF
TRBV27 CASRPPGRNQETQYF
TRBV19 CASSPGPIMPQHF
TRBV6-5 CASSYFPPRPDTEAFF
TRBV18 CASSRARPGLAGGPSYNEQFF
TRBV2 CASSEALRTVREKLFF
TRBV2 CASSEGAAGPYEQYF
TRBV6-6 CATSRKYTEAFF
TRBV7-9 CASSPARQSNQPQHF
TRBV6-2/TRBV6-3 CASIKVPITDTQYF
TRBV7-6 CASSSIPRRKGYGYTF
TRBV4-1 CASSPLGLPNPYGYTF
TRBV7-8 CASSLGLAGGNFQETQYF
TRBV7-6 CASSRPSGINTEAFF
TRBV4-3 CASSQDRSTQGGYNEQFF
TRBV15 CATSRDLAGGEGEQFF
TRBV10-3 CAISERKHRVENEQFF
TRBV6-5 CASSLGPEGQPQHF
TRBV19 CASSMRGRGTGELFF
TRBV7-9 CASSLVSTYYEQYF
TRBV9 CASSVSEPGLAGGVETQYF
TRBV27 CASSFGQGAVYEQYF
TRBV9 CASSVGDPGELFF
TRBV7-2 CASSHITSSTDTQYF
TRBV27 CASREADQETQYF
TRBV5-6 CASSLAGRGRRETQYF
TRBV19 CASKTGGLHGYTF
TRBV12-3/TRBV12-4 CASSSFFRDEQFF
TRBV11-2 CASSPGHYLPVTYNEQFF
TRBV2 CASKASGGPHEQFF
TRBV9 CASSETPSPNYGYTF